This entry features one T cell receptor beta chain sequence. This record comes from a study of CD8+CD57+ T cells in acquired aplastic anemia. V was trimmed by 6 bases and J by 8 bases, leaving 10 bases between them. The germline V gene encodes CDR1 LNHDA and CDR2 SQIVND (reference sequence). The length of the CDR3 is 12 residues. Genomic DNA was employed as the template in profiling TCR beta VDJ and CDR3. TCRdb ran MiXCR on the reads and lists one entry per CDR3 protein. The top ten hold approximately 15% of the sample, which has about 190,000 distinct CDR3 sequences, roughly half seen once. The V and J genes are TRBV19 and TRBJ1-4; D gene unclear. Material: sorted CD4+, CD8+, or CD8+CD57+ T cells (not recorded which) from PBMCs. This receptor was taken from a human donor in good health, serving as a control. The CDR3 spells CASRIIGEKLFF. The CDR3 DNA reads TGTGCCAGTAGAATCATCGGGGAAAAACTGTTTTTT.